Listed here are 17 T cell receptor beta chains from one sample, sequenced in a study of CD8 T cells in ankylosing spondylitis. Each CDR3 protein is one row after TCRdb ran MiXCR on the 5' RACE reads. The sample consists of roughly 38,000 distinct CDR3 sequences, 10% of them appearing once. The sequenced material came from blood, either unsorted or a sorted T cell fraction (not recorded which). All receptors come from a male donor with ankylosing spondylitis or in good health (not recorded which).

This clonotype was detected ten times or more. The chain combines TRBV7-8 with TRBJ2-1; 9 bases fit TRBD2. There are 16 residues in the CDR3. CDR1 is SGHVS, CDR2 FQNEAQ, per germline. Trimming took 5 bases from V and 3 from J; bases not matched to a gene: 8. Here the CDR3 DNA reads TGTGCCAGCAGCCCCCGGGGTAGCGGGAGCTACAATGAGCAGTTCTTC. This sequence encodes CASSPRGSGSYNEQFF.

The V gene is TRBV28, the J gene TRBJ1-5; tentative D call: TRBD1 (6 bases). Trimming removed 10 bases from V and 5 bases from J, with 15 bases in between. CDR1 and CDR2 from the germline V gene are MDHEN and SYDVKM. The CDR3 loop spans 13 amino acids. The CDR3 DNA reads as TGTGCCATCACGGGGGGCAGCCATCAGCCCCAGCATTTT. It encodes CAITGGSHQPQHF.

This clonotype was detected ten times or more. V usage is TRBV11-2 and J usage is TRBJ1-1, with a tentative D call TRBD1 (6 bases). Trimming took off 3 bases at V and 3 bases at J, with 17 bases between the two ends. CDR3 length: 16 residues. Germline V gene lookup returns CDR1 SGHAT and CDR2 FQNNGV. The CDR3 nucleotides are TGTGCCAGCAGCTTCCGACAGGCCTTCCGCGACACTGAAGCTTTCTTT. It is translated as CASSFRQAFRDTEAFF.

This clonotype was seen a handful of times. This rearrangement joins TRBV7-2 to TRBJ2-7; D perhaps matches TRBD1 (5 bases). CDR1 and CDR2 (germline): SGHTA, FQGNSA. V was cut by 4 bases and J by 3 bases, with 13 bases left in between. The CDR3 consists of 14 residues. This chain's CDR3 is CASSSTVTHYEQYF. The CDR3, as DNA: TGTGCCAGCAGCTCGACAGTGACTCACTACGAGCAGTACTTC.

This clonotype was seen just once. CDR3 nucleotide sequence: TGCGCCAGCAGCCAAGGACAGGGGGCTGGTGAGCAGTTCTTC. Encoded protein: CASSQGQGAGEQFF. The V and J genes are TRBV5-1 and TRBJ2-1, with 11 bases lining up with TRBD1. CDR3 length: 14 amino acids. In germline, CDR1 is SGHRS, CDR2 YFSETQ. Trimming removed 4 bases from V and 9 bases from J; junction bases left unmatched: 6. The variable domain in full, completed from reference TRBV5-1 and TRBJ2-1, reads KAGVTQTPRYLIKTRGQQVTLSCSPISGHRSVSWYQQTPGQGLQFLFEYFSETQRNKGNFPGRFSGRQFSNSRSEMNVSTLELGDSALYLCASSQGQGAGEQFFGPGTRLTVL.

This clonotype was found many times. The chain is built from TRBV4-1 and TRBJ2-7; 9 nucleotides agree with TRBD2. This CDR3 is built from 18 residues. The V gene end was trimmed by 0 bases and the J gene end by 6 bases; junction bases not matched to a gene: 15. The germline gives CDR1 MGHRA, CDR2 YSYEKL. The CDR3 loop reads CASSQDRGGRAMAGEQYF. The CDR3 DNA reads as TGCGCCAGCAGCCAAGATCGGGGCGGGAGGGCCATGGCTGGCGAGCAGTACTTC.

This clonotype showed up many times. DNA of the CDR3: TGTGCCAGCAGCCCACTCATCTCTGGGGCCAACGTCCTGACTTTC. This sequence encodes CASSPLISGANVLTF. The chain is built from TRBV3-1 and TRBJ2-6; no clear D. CDR3 length equals 15 residues. Germline CDR1 reads LGHDT; CDR2 reads YNNKEL (reference sequence). Deletions cut 4 bases from V and 0 bases from J, with 7 bases between.

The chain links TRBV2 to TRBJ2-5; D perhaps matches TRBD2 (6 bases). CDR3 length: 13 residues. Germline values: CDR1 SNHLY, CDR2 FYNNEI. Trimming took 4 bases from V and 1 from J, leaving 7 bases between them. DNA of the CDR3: TGTGCCAGCAGTGGGGAGGTCCAAGAGACCCAGTACTTC. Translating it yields CASSGEVQETQYF. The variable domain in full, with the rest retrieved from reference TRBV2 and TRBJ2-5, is EPEVTQTPSHQVTQMGQEVILRCVPISNHLYFYWYRQILGQKVEFLVSFYNNEISEKSEIFDDQFSVERPDGSNFTLKIRSTKLEDSAMYFCASSGEVQETQYFGPGTRLLVL.

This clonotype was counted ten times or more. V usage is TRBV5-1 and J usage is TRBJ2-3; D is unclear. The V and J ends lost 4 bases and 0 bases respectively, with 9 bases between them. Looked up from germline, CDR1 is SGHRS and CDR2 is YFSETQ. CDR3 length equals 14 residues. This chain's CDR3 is CASSPDTSTDTQYF. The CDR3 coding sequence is TGCGCCAGCAGCCCCGACACAAGCACAGATACGCAGTATTTT.

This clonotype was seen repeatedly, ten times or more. The CDR3 is CATSRIRQTNTEAFF. CDR3 DNA: TGTGCCACCAGCAGGATCAGACAAACCAACACTGAAGCTTTCTTT. J is TRBJ1-1 and V is TRBV15, with D unclear. CDR1 is LNHNV, CDR2 YYDKDF, per germline (reference sequence). V lost 3 bases, J lost 2 bases, and 13 bases lay in between. The CDR3 contains 15 residues.

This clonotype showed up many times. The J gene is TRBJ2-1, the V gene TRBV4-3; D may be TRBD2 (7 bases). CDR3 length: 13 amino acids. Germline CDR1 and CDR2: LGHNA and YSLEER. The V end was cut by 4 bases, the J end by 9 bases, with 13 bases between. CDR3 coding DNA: TGCGCCAGCAGCCCAGAGAGGGGGGGTGAGCAGTTCTTC. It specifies CASSPERGGEQFF.

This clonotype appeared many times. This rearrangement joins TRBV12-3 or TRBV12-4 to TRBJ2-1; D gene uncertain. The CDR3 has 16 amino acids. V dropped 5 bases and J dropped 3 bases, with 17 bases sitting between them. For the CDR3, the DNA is TGTGCCAGCAGTCCACGTGGAGAGCGCGTCTACAATGAGCAGTTCTTC. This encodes CASSPRGERVYNEQFF.

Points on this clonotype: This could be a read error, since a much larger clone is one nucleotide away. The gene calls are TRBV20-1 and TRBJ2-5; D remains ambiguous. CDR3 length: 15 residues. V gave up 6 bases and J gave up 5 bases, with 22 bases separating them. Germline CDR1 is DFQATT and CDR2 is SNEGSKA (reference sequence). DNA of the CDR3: TGCAGTGCCGGCCGGGCTTGCGGAACCCGGGAGACCCAGTACTTC. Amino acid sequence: CSAGRACGTRETQYF.

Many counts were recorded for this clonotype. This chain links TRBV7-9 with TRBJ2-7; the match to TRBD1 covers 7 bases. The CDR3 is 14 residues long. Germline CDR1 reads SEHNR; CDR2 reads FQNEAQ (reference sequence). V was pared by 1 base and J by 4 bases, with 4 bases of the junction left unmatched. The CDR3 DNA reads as TGTGCCAGCAGCTTAGGAGGGGGCGCGTACGAGCAGTACTTC. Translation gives CASSLGGGAYEQYF.

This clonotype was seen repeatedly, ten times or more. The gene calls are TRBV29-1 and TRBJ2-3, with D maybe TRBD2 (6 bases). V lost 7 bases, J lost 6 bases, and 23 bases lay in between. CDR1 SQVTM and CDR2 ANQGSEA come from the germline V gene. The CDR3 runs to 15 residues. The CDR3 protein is CSAAGQAARGDTQYF. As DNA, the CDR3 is TGCAGCGCCGCGGGCCAAGCCGCCCGGGGGGATACGCAGTATTTT.

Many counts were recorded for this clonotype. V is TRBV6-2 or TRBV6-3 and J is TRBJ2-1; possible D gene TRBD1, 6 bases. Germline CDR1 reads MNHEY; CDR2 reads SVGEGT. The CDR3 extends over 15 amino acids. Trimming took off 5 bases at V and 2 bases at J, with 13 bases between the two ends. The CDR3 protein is CASSNDRSPYNEQFF. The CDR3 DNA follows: TGTGCCAGCAGTAACGACAGGAGCCCCTACAATGAGCAGTTCTTC.

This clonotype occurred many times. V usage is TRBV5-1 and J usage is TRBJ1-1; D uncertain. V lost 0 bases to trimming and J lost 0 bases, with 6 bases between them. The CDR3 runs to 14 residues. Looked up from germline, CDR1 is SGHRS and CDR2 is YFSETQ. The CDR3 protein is CASSLDSLNTEAFF. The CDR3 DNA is TGCGCCAGCAGCTTGGACAGTCTGAACACTGAAGCTTTCTTT.